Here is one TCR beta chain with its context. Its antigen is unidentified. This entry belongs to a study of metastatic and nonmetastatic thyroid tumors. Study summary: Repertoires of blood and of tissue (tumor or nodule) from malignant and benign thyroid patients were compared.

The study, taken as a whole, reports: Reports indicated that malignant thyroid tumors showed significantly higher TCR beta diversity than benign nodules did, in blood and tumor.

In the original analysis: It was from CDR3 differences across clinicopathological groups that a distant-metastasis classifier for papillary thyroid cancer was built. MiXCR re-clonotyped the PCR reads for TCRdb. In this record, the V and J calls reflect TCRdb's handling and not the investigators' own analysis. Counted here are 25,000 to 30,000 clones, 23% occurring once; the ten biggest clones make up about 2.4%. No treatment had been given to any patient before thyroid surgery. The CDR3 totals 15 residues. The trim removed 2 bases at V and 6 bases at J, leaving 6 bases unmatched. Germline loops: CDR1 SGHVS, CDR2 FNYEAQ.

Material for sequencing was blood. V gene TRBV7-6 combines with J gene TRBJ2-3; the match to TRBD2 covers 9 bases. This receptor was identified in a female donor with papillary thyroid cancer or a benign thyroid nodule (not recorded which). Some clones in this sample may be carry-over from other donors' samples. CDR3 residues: CASSLRREGRDTQYF. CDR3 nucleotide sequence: TGTGCCAGCAGCTTAAGGCGGGAGGGCCGGGATACGCAGTATTTT.